This T cell receptor (beta chain) emerged from a study of neurological immune-mediated disorders. General observations from the study: The repertoires of 18 of 34 multiple sclerosis patients fell into one related-CDR3 cluster (a possible signature) under phylogenetic grouping.

Synthesis of cDNA was performed by 5'RACE using 10-nucleotide random UMIs. From 15-18 subjects, over 160 million TCR-beta sequences were obtained in each sequencing run. One entry per CDR3 protein, called by TCRdb with MiXCR from the 5' RACE reads. The table includes tens of thousands of distinct CDR3 sequences, 3.5% to 4.5% detected once. This clonotype was detected many times. Its target is not known. The V and J ends lost 1 base and 8 bases, in that order; junction bases with no gene match: 16. Germline CDR1 reads SGHRS; CDR2 reads YFSETQ. The CDR3 extends over 18 amino acids. The sequenced material came from PBMCs. The V gene is TRBV5-1, the J gene TRBJ2-1; 9 bases align to TRBD2. The sequence came from a woman between 45 and 60 years old with multiple sclerosis. CDR3 region: CASSLLGASGNMGYEQFF. The CDR3 DNA follows: TGCGCCAGCAGCTTGTTGGGGGCTAGCGGGAACATGGGGTATGAGCAGTTCTTC.